The source of this T cell receptor beta chain is a study of cytomegalovirus exposure and HLA in healthy donors. About this clone itself: Its antigen is not known.

The V gene's germline CDR1 is MNHNS and CDR2 SASEGT. J gave up 1 base and V 3 bases, and 9 bases lay outside the gene matches. This CDR3 is built from 17 residues. Whole-study results and caveats: Generally TCR sequences proved uncommon, though certain public TCRs appeared in numerous donors. Specific recognition of CMV antigens was confirmed in vitro for a few chains (all CMV-associated). Some V segments, including TRBV6-2 and TRBV6-3, were excluded as indistinguishable.

Vbeta (60) and Jbeta (13) primers were used in the PCR. As handled by the study authors: A follow-up analysis tallied tens of millions of unique TCR beta chains, 9 million to 11 million shared. Assay: immunoSEQ multiplex PCR; the TCRdb copy retains only in-frame clones and omits some. Clonal size and the V and J genes are those of that table, whereas D and trimming came from the DNA. The data show about 160,000 clones, with 75% to 85% seen just once and 3.5% held by the top ten. This receptor was identified in a human donor in good health. V is TRBV6-1 and J is TRBJ2-1; 7 bases are shared with TRBD2. Sample: PBMCs. As DNA, the CDR3 is TGTGCCAGCAGTGACGTAATCGCGGGAGAATCCTACAATGAGCAGTTCTTC. Translated, it gives CASSDVIAGESYNEQFF.